Presented here are 26 T cell receptor beta chains from one specimen sequenced in a study of ipilimumab plus nivolumab after autologous stem cell transplantation. TCRdb's copy holds only in-frame clones and misses some; the assay was immunoSEQ multiplex PCR. The repertoire includes 17,000 or so clones, around 85% of them detected once, and approximately 34% sits in the top ten. The starting material was PBMCs, obtained in a trial of ipilimumab plus nivolumab as post-transplant consolidation. The receptor set was obtained from a male donor with diffuse large B-cell lymphoma.

The chain recombines TRBV29-1 with TRBJ2-1; TRBD2 aligns across 9 bases. The V gene's germline CDR1 is SQVTM and CDR2 ANQGSEA. V was pared by 5 bases and J by 8 bases, with 10 bases of the junction left unmatched. The CDR3 sequence is 14 residues long. The CDR3 loop is CSVLPAGGPDEQFF. The CDR3 region has the DNA TGCAGCGTTCTACCGGCGGGAGGGCCGGATGAGCAGTTCTTC.

The chain employs TRBV4-2 and TRBJ2-3, with 9 bases aligning to TRBD2. V trimming: 3 bases; J trimming: 0 bases; junction bases outside the gene matches: 7. The CDR3 is made up of 17 amino acids. Germline CDR1 and CDR2: LGHNA and YNFKEQ. In DNA form, the CDR3 reads TGTGCCAGCAGCCACGGGCGGGAGGGGCCTAGCACAGATACGCAGTATTTT. Translating gives CASSHGREGPSTDTQYF.

The V call is TRBV6-1, the J call TRBJ2-5, with 8 positions matching TRBD1. The CDR3 spans 16 residues. CDR1 is MNHNS, CDR2 SASEGT, per germline. V lost 4 bases and J lost 2; bases outside the gene matches: 9. The CDR3 DNA sequence: TGTGCCAGCAGTGCCGGTTGGACAGGGCGTCAAGAGACCCAGTACTTC. This sequence encodes CASSAGWTGRQETQYF.

This chain joins TRBV5-1 and TRBJ1-2, with 8 bases lining up with TRBD1. This CDR3 is 13 amino acids long. Losses at the gene ends were 2 bases for V and 8 bases for J; bases not matched to a gene: 5. Per the germline V gene, CDR1 is SGHRS and CDR2 is YFSETQ. This CDR3 reads CASSFQGALGYTF. CDR3 nucleotide sequence: TGCGCCAGCAGCTTCCAGGGGGCGTTGGGCTACACCTTC.

The chain has TRBV9 and TRBJ2-1, with TRBD2 identical over 7 bases. Germline CDR1 reads SGDLS; CDR2 reads YYNGEE. The V segment lost 0 bases and the J segment 6 bases; nucleotides outside the gene matches: 6. CDR3 size: 15 residues. The CDR3 nucleotides are TGTGCCAGCAGCGTAGAGCCCCGGGGGGTCAATGAGCAGTTCTTC. The encoded protein is CASSVEPRGVNEQFF.

This clone was found a few times. V gene TRBV19 combines with J gene TRBJ1-1; D may be TRBD1 (5 bases). Per the germline V gene, CDR1 is LNHDA and CDR2 is SQIVND (reference sequence). This CDR3 has 14 residues. With 10 bases removed from V and 0 bases from J, the gap between germline ends came to 15 bases. The CDR3 DNA is TGTGCCACCCGACAGCGGCGATTGAACACTGAAGCTTTCTTT. It specifies CATRQRRLNTEAFF.

This sequence joins TRBV12-5 and TRBJ1-1; D is uncertain. The CDR3 length is 14 residues. CDR1 is LGHNT and CDR2 is FRNRAP in the germline V gene. The V end lost 1 base, the J end lost 11 bases, and 17 bases lay between the germline ends. As DNA, the CDR3 is TGTGCTAGTGGTTTGGCCACGTGGGGATATGAGGCTTTCTTT. Residues: CASGLATWGYEAFF.

J is TRBJ2-4 and V is TRBV10-2, with TRBD1 matching over 9 bases. Losses at the gene ends were 6 bases for V and 7 bases for J; bases not matched to a gene: 10. Germline V gene sequence: CDR1 WSHSY, CDR2 SAAADI. The CDR3 is 15 residues long. CDR3 sequence: CASSDTGGSLNIQYF. As DNA, the CDR3 is TGCGCCAGCAGCGATACAGGGGGCAGTCTGAACATTCAGTACTTC.

J is TRBJ2-7 and V is TRBV4-1; 14 bases are shared with TRBD2. Germline V gene lookup returns CDR1 MGHRA and CDR2 YSYEKL. Trimming removed 4 bases from V and 2 bases from J; junction bases left unmatched: 7. This CDR3 has 17 residues. CDR3: CASSLGTSGGTPYEQYF. In DNA form, the CDR3 reads TGCGCCAGCAGCCTCGGGACTAGCGGGGGTACCCCCTACGAGCAGTACTTC.

V and J are TRBV6-4 and TRBJ2-2; D is ambiguous. The CDR3 totals 14 residues. The V end was cut by 7 bases, the J end by 0 bases, with 9 bases between. Germline V gene lookup returns CDR1 MRHNA and CDR2 SNTAGT. CDR3 sequence reads: CASTLWANTGELFF. The CDR3 region has the DNA TGTGCCAGCACCCTTTGGGCGAACACCGGGGAGCTGTTTTTT.

J is TRBJ2-7 and V is TRBV19, with D unresolved. V was trimmed by 7 bases and J by 6 bases, leaving 13 bases between them. The V gene's germline CDR1 is LNHDA and CDR2 SQIVND (reference sequence). The CDR3 is 12 residues long. The CDR3 DNA reads TGTGCCAGTACCTGGTGTTGGTGCGAGCAGTACTTC. Translation: CASTWCWCEQYF.

This clone is judged medium-sized. The chain has TRBV7-3 and TRBJ1-4, with D possibly being TRBD1 (6 bases). V was pared by 4 bases and J by 8 bases, with 20 bases between. The CDR3 runs to 16 residues. Germline V gene lookup returns CDR1 SGHTA and CDR2 FQGTGA. The CDR3 coding sequence is TGTGCCAGCAGCTCCTCGCGAGGGGGGTTTTTCGAAAAACTGTTTTTT. This encodes CASSSSRGGFFEKLFF. The variable domain in full, with the rest retrieved from reference TRBV7-3 and TRBJ1-4, is GAGVSQTPSNKVTEKGKYVELRCDPISGHTALYWYRQSLGQGPEFLIYFQGTGAADDSGLPNDRFFAVRPEGSVSTLKIQRTERGDSAVYLCASSSSRGGFFEKLFFGSGTQLSVL.

The chain's CDR3 is CASSYGTDEEAFF. In DNA form, the CDR3 reads TGTGCCAGCAGCTACGGGACAGACGAAGAAGCTTTCTTT. The rearrangement links TRBV5-4 to TRBJ1-1; 7 nucleotides match TRBD1. In germline, CDR1 is SGHNT, CDR2 YYREEE (reference sequence). Trimming took 3 bases from V and 8 from J; bases not matched to a gene: 7. This CDR3 region has 13 residues.

CDR3 in amino acids: CASSATGSETQYF. The CDR3 nucleotides read TGTGCCAGCAGTGCGACAGGGAGTGAGACCCAGTACTTC. This rearrangement joins TRBV6-1 to TRBJ2-5, with 7 positions matching TRBD1. The germline V gene encodes CDR1 MNHNS and CDR2 SASEGT. The CDR3 totals 13 residues. Germline trimming cut 4 bases from V and 5 bases from J; bases unmatched to any gene: 4.

The CDR3 loop reads CASSPAGRETQYF. Here the CDR3 DNA reads TGCGCCAGCAGCCCCGCCGGCAGGGAGACCCAGTACTTC. The chain has TRBV4-1 and TRBJ2-5; D unclear. V was pared by 4 bases and J by 5 bases, with 11 bases between. Germline-derived CDR1 and CDR2 are MGHRA and YSYEKL. There are 13 residues in the CDR3.

This chain links TRBV6-6 with TRBJ1-2; 9 bases align to TRBD1. Per the germline V gene, CDR1 is MNHNY and CDR2 is SVGAGI (reference sequence). This CDR3 region has 13 residues. J lost 7 bases, V lost 5 bases, and 5 bases had no gene match. The DNA of the CDR3 is TGTGCCAGCAGTCAGGTGACAGGGGGTGGCTACACCTTC. It yields the protein CASSQVTGGGYTF.

This clone came up once. This rearrangement joins TRBV19 to TRBJ1-1; maybe TRBD1 (5 bases). In germline, CDR1 is LNHDA, CDR2 SQIVND (reference sequence). Trimming removed 3 bases at V and 0 bases at J, with 14 bases between. This CDR3 has 16 amino acids. CDR3 bases: TGTGCCAGTAGTATCTGGGGGACGGCTATGAACACTGAAGCTTTCTTT. This sequence encodes CASSIWGTAMNTEAFF.

The chain joins TRBV4-1 to TRBJ2-1; 7 bases match TRBD1. Germline loops: CDR1 MGHRA, CDR2 YSYEKL. This CDR3 comprises 17 residues. Trimming cost V 0 bases and J 2 bases; bases outside gene matches: 7. The CDR3, as DNA: TGCGCCAGCAGCCAAGATATGAGGGGGCGGACCTACAATGAGCAGTTCTTC. Its protein product is CASSQDMRGRTYNEQFF.

As to this clone: The same CDR3 arises from other DNA sequences in this sample as well. The chain carries TRBV2 and TRBJ1-1; D remains ambiguous. The CDR3 is made up of 13 amino acids. V dropped 6 bases and J dropped 5 bases, with 13 bases sitting between them. Germline assignment: CDR1 SNHLY and CDR2 FYNNEI. CDR3 region: CASSSNMATEAFF. In DNA, the CDR3 is TGTGCCAGCAGCTCTAATATGGCGACTGAAGCTTTCTTT.

V usage is TRBV5-1 and J usage is TRBJ2-1, with 7 bases matching TRBD2. Germline values: CDR1 SGHRS, CDR2 YFSETQ. V shed 2 bases and J 2 bases; nucleotides not matched to a gene: 10. The CDR3 extends over 17 amino acids. CDR3 amino acids: CASSFGRGVQPYNEQFF. CDR3 nucleotide sequence: TGCGCCAGCAGCTTCGGACGGGGGGTCCAACCCTACAATGAGCAGTTCTTC.

This clone is medium-sized. The CDR3 spells CAISRDTGELFF. The DNA for the CDR3 is TGTGCCATTTCGAGGGACACCGGGGAGCTGTTTTTT. V usage is TRBV6-6 and J usage is TRBJ2-2; possible D gene TRBD2, 5 bases. This CDR3 region has 12 residues. The germline gives CDR1 MNHNY, CDR2 SVGAGI (reference sequence). Trimming took 10 bases from V and 3 from J, leaving 9 bases between them.

V is TRBV9 and J is TRBJ2-1; D gene uncertain. Germline lookup yields CDR1 SGDLS and CDR2 YYNGEE. Trimming stripped 0 bases from V and 9 bases from J, with 13 bases between. The CDR3 is 14 amino acids. CDR3 region: CASSVESLVGEQFF. CDR3 DNA sequence: TGTGCCAGCAGCGTAGAGAGTTTGGTGGGTGAGCAGTTCTTC.

This chain joins TRBV14 and TRBJ1-4; D is perhaps TRBD1 (5 bases). Looked up from germline, CDR1 is SGHDN and CDR2 is FVKESK. The CDR3 spans 13 residues. V lost 3 bases, J lost 5 bases, and 7 bases lay in between. This chain's CDR3 is CASSQRGNEKLFF. For the CDR3, the DNA is TGTGCCAGCAGCCAGCGGGGGAATGAAAAACTGTTTTTT.

This chain joins TRBV6-1 and TRBJ1-4, with 7 bases that match TRBD1. The CDR3 runs 14 residues. V trimming: 7 bases; J trimming: 3 bases; junction bases outside the gene matches: 5. Germline values: CDR1 MNHNS, CDR2 SASEGT. The CDR3 DNA follows: TGTGCCAGCACCGTAGGGGGCTCTAATGAAAAACTGTTTTTT. It codes for CASTVGGSNEKLFF.

The V and J genes are TRBV19 and TRBJ1-5; 8 bases fit TRBD1. Germline V gives CDR1 LNHDA, CDR2 SQIVND (reference sequence). Trimming removed 3 bases from V and 6 bases from J; junction bases left unmatched: 7. The CDR3 contains 15 residues. CDR3 in amino acids: CASSIVTGEGQPQHF. The CDR3, as DNA: TGTGCCAGTAGTATTGTGACAGGGGAAGGTCAGCCCCAGCATTTT.

This chain uses TRBV19 with TRBJ2-2; 12 bases line up with TRBD2. CDR1 and CDR2 (germline): LNHDA, SQIVND (reference sequence). This CDR3 has 18 residues. After removal of 5 bases from V and 4 bases from J, the junction contained 11 bases not matched to a gene. The CDR3 DNA reads TGTGCCAGTAGTTCCCGACTAGCGGGAGTAGGATTCACCGGGGAGCTGTTTTTT. Translation: CASSSRLAGVGFTGELFF.